The rows below give T cell receptor beta chains drawn from one sample of a study of cytomegalovirus exposure and HLA in healthy donors. This table comes from immunoSEQ multiplex PCR, and its TCRdb copy is limited to in-frame clones, with some not included. The record lists around 44,000 clones, of which the ten most abundant hold around 5.6%. The sequencing sample was made of PBMCs. These receptors all stem from a male donor in good health and CMV-seropositive. Each CDR3 is given with its conserved first and last residue.

>TRBV6-1
CASGLAGAQPQHF
>TRBV5-6
CASSSLDRGSGNTIYF
>TRBV5-1
CASSLVATHQETQYF
>TRBV7-9
CASSPPLRDGYTF
>TRBV4-2
CASSRNTGETYEQYF
>TRBV4-2
CASSQDPPSQGYTF
>TRBV5-5
CASSFTGGPSGNTIYF
>TRBV19
CASSIRPGQGAGQPQHF
>TRBV4-2
CASSQVRELNYGYTF
>TRBV6-6
CASRESRVYEKLFF
>TRBV28
CASSPWTGANTEAFF
>TRBV11-2
CASSLGRGPTYEQYF
>TRBV5-6
CASIDSGDTGELFF
>TRBV9
CASSVGLAGATEQFF
>TRBV27
CASSFRTGAGRYF
>TRBV4-2
CASSQEGAEGYTF
>TRBV7-6
CASSFGAEDNTEAFF
>TRBV27
CASSQARNQPQHF
>TRBV12-5
CASGLGTAVNTEAFF
>TRBV5-1
CASSLGTAGNNEQFF
>TRBV5-8
CASSQTSGGTDTQYF
>TRBV19
CASRAGTGVYGYTF
>TRBV14
CASSRPGLAGGQETQYF
>TRBV29-1
CSVEGAGGVNTGELFF
>TRBV2
CASSDDSYGYTF
>TRBV6-5
CASRGTGGYYEQYF
>TRBV30
CAWSVDQGPYNEQFF
>TRBV6-5
CASSYSTGGGYGYTF
>TRBV29-1
CSVGYRDRVFRHEQFF
>TRBV30
CAWSAGGGVNTEAFF
>TRBV27
CASSTSGTVKLNSPLHF
>TRBV5-6
CASARDLYDEQFF
>TRBV7-8
CASSPQGGNTEAFF
>TRBV4-2
CASSQGGRTSAAYEQYF
>TRBV7-3
CASSLYGTSGGYTDTQYF
>TRBV9
CASSQRGVDTGELFF
>TRBV27
CASSTDRGTSYEQYF